These 2 T cell receptor beta chains were sequenced from one sample in a study of T cell clonotyping in hematopoietic cell transplantation. TCRdb's copy holds only in-frame clones and misses some; the assay was immunoSEQ multiplex PCR. This table has about 9,000 clones, roughly 84% appearing once. Stated time point: recipient sample about 28 days before transplant, after cytoreduction. The sequencing used peripheral blood mononuclear cells, collected before stem cell transplant. These receptors were collected from a man aged 55 to 70 with acute myeloid leukemia. Some clones in this sample may be carry-over from other donors' samples.

The chain joins TRBV5-4 to TRBJ2-7; D not certain. The CDR3 covers 15 residues. Trimming stripped 1 base from V and 1 base from J, with 12 bases between. The germline gives CDR1 SGHNT, CDR2 YYREEE (reference sequence). CDR3 in amino acids: CASSLLKRGSYEQYF. CDR3 nucleotide sequence: TGTGCCAGCAGCTTGCTCAAGCGCGGTTCCTACGAGCAGTACTTC.

This clone was seen a few times. The chain combines TRBV9 with TRBJ2-1; no clear D gene. Germline V gives CDR1 SGDLS, CDR2 YYNGEE. The CDR3 extends over 13 amino acids. V was pared by 0 bases and J by 10 bases, with 11 bases between. CDR3 sequence (DNA): TGTGCCAGCAGCGTAGAGCCGAGGAGAGAGCAGTTCTTC. As protein: CASSVEPRREQFF.